The 32 T cell receptor beta chains in this list originate from one sample, sequenced in a study of T cells after yellow fever vaccination. TCRdb ran MiXCR on the 5' RACE reads and lists one entry per CDR3 protein. The sample holds 350,000 or so distinct CDR3 sequences, roughly 7.5% seen once. Sequenced here: PBMCs, sampled about 41 days after the first yellow fever vaccination. The receptors shown here come from a man in his late teens or twenties who received the YFV17D yellow fever vaccine.

J is TRBJ2-6 and V is TRBV5-1; possibly TRBD2 for D (6 bases). Per the germline V gene, CDR1 is SGHRS and CDR2 is YFSETQ. The CDR3 spans 17 residues. Trimming pared 3 bases from V and 2 bases from J, leaving 15 bases between. The CDR3 loop is CASSSTRGWPGANVLTF. CDR3 in DNA: TGCGCCAGCAGCTCAACCCGGGGGTGGCCTGGGGCCAACGTCCTGACTTTC.

The chain employs TRBV27 and TRBJ1-4; the D is unclear. This CDR3 comprises 13 residues. Looked up from germline, CDR1 is MNHEY and CDR2 is SMNVEV (reference sequence). Trimming took off 4 bases at V and 7 bases at J, with 10 bases between the two ends. In nucleotides, the CDR3 is TGTGCCAGCAGTTCCGGGCTAAGTGAAAAACTGTTTTTT. This translates into CASSSGLSEKLFF.

At least ten counts were recorded for this clonotype. V is TRBV5-1 and J is TRBJ2-1; 14 bases match TRBD2. The ends lost 4 bases at V and 8 bases at J; junction bases unmatched: 5. Germline V gene sequence: CDR1 SGHRS, CDR2 YFSETQ. The CDR3 totals 15 residues. The CDR3 loop is CASSPGLAGVDEQFF. In nucleotides, the CDR3 is TGCGCCAGCAGCCCGGGACTAGCGGGGGTGGATGAGCAGTTCTTC.

The rearrangement uses TRBV7-9 and TRBJ2-2; 7 bases agree with TRBD2. With 5 bases clipped from V and 4 bases from J, the junction kept 7 bases outside the gene matches. Per the germline V gene, CDR1 is SEHNR and CDR2 is FQNEAQ (reference sequence). CDR3 size: 15 residues. The CDR3 sequence: CASSVHGGFTGELFF. As DNA, the CDR3 is TGTGCCAGCAGCGTCCACGGGGGGTTCACCGGGGAGCTGTTTTTT.

J is TRBJ1-6 and V is TRBV12-3 or TRBV12-4, with 9 bases aligning to TRBD1. J lost 7 bases, V lost 5 bases, and 6 bases had no gene match. The CDR3 length is 15 residues. CDR3 sequence (DNA): TGTGCCAGCAGTACAGGGGGCTTGTGGAATTCACCCCTCCACTTT. Translation: CASSTGGLWNSPLHF.

Only one count was recorded for this clonotype. This rearrangement joins TRBV14 to TRBJ2-1, with a tentative D call TRBD2 (5 bases). The germline CDR1 and CDR2 sequences are SGHDN and FVKESK. V lost 4 bases to trimming and J lost 8 bases, with 12 bases between them. The CDR3 is made up of 13 amino acids. Written as DNA, the CDR3 is TGTGCCAGCAGCCCTCAACTAGTCTATGAGCAGTTCTTC. This codes for CASSPQLVYEQFF.

This chain uses TRBV9 with TRBJ2-7, with D uncertain. This CDR3 contains 12 residues. CDR1 is SGDLS, CDR2 YYNGEE, per germline. Trimming took 3 bases from V and 7 from J, leaving 11 bases between them. The CDR3, as DNA: TGTGCCAGCAGCGCCCCTCGGCCGGAGCAGTACTTC. Residues: CASSAPRPEQYF.

This clonotype was found many times. The chain combines TRBV19 with TRBJ1-1; D might be TRBD1 (5 bases). CDR3 length equals 13 residues. CDR1 and CDR2 from the germline V gene are LNHDA and SQIVND (reference sequence). The V and J ends lost 8 bases and 0 bases respectively, with 10 bases between them. CDR3 nucleotides: TGTGCCAGTTCGGGGACCATGAACACTGAAGCTTTCTTT. Translated, it gives CASSGTMNTEAFF. The whole variable domain, remainder taken from reference TRBV19 and TRBJ1-1, is DGGITQSPKYLFRKEGQNVTLSCEQNLNHDAMYWYRQDPGQGLRLIYYSQIVNDFQKGDIAEGYSVSREKKESFPLTVTSAQKNPTAFYLCASSGTMNTEAFFGQGTRLTVV.

This clonotype was observed at least ten times. The V gene is TRBV4-3, the J gene TRBJ2-5; the match to TRBD2 covers 8 bases. The CDR3 is 17 residues long. Germline loops: CDR1 LGHNA, CDR2 YSLEER. The trim removed 0 bases at V and 5 bases at J, leaving 11 bases unmatched. CDR3 loop: CASSQDLGSQRGETQYF. The CDR3 DNA reads TGCGCCAGCAGCCAAGATCTGGGCAGTCAGCGGGGGGAGACCCAGTACTTC.

This chain joins TRBV5-1 and TRBJ1-6; D remains unclear. V was clipped by 6 bases and J by 7 bases, with 14 bases between them. The CDR3 runs 14 residues. Per the germline V gene, CDR1 is SGHRS and CDR2 is YFSETQ. The CDR3 region has the DNA TGCGCCAGCACAGTGATCGCCGGGAATTCACCCCTCCACTTT. Its translation: CASTVIAGNSPLHF.

This clonotype has only a few counts. This sequence joins TRBV6-1 and TRBJ1-5; 9 bases match TRBD1. Germline loops: CDR1 MNHNS, CDR2 SASEGT. The junction had 14 bases not matched to a gene; V was cut back by 8 bases and J by 9 bases. The CDR3 contains 15 residues. CDR3 in DNA: TGTGCCAGCCAGAGGACACAGGGGGCGGCGGGGCCCCAGCATTTT. The encoded protein is CASQRTQGAAGPQHF.

In this sample, this clonotype turned up a few times. This chain uses TRBV5-1 with TRBJ1-1; possible D gene TRBD1, 6 bases. Germline lookup yields CDR1 SGHRS and CDR2 YFSETQ. This CDR3 has 14 amino acids. V was pared by 0 bases and J by 4 bases, with 10 bases between. Written as DNA, the CDR3 is TGCGCCAGCAGCTTGGGTCAGGGGATCACTGAAGCTTTCTTT. Its translation: CASSLGQGITEAFF.

This clonotype showed up just a few times. The V call is TRBV4-3, the J call TRBJ2-3, with D unclear. This CDR3 is built from 15 residues. The V end was cut by 6 bases, the J end by 0 bases, with 13 bases between. From germline, CDR1 is LGHNA and CDR2 YSLEER. The CDR3 DNA reads as TGCGCCAGCAGGAAGTGGTTACTTAGCACAGATACGCAGTATTTT. Its translation is CASRKWLLSTDTQYF.

This clonotype was counted a few times. The chain is built from TRBV7-8 and TRBJ2-1, with TRBD1 identical over 8 bases. Germline trimming cut 1 base from V and 8 bases from J; bases unmatched to any gene: 13. Germline CDR1 SGHVS, CDR2 FQNEAQ. This CDR3 is 17 amino acids long. CDR3 sequence reads: CASSLDFSGTGRDEQFF. DNA for the CDR3: TGTGCCAGCAGCTTAGACTTTTCCGGGACAGGCAGGGATGAGCAGTTCTTC.

This clonotype was detected a few times. Relative to the germline gene, one junction end is altered; a read error may explain this. V is TRBV6-1 and J is TRBJ2-1, with D uncertain. This CDR3 has 10 amino acids. Germline loops: CDR1 MNHNS, CDR2 SASEGT. This CDR3 reads CASSEGRKAF. The CDR3 coding sequence is TGTGCCAGCAGTGAAGGGCGGAAAGCCTTC.

The chain joins TRBV6-1 to TRBJ1-5; the match to TRBD1 covers 7 bases. Germline assignment: CDR1 MNHNS and CDR2 SASEGT. The CDR3 loop spans 15 amino acids. J lost 6 bases, V lost 0 bases, and 5 bases had no gene match. The CDR3 region is CASSEAGGEGQPQHF. The DNA of the CDR3 is TGTGCCAGCAGTGAAGCAGGGGGCGAGGGTCAGCCCCAGCATTTT.

This rearrangement joins TRBV6-1 to TRBJ1-2; D remains unclear. This CDR3 is built from 14 residues. Deletions cut 10 bases from V and 3 bases from J, with 18 bases between. Germline values: CDR1 MNHNS, CDR2 SASEGT. CDR3 DNA sequence: TGTGCCATCAAGACAACCGACTCCCACTATGGCTACACCTTC. Its protein is CAIKTTDSHYGYTF.

This clonotype was seen a few times. The CDR3 protein is CASSEPSGGEETQYF. The CDR3 region has the DNA TGTGCCAGCAGTGAACCTAGCGGGGGGGAAGAGACCCAGTACTTC. The rearrangement links TRBV6-1 to TRBJ2-5, with 12 bases fitting TRBD2. The CDR3 consists of 15 residues. CDR1 is MNHNS and CDR2 is SASEGT in the germline V gene. The V and J ends lost 2 bases and 3 bases, in that order; junction bases with no gene match: 1.

This clonotype was recorded many times. V is TRBV12-3 or TRBV12-4 and J is TRBJ2-2, with 9 nucleotides matching TRBD2. V lost 3 bases to trimming and J lost 0 bases; unmatched junction nucleotides: 5. The CDR3 consists of 17 residues. For the CDR3, the DNA is TGTGCCAGCAGTTTCTCTAGCGGGGTACCGAACACCGGGGAGCTGTTTTTT. It yields the protein CASSFSSGVPNTGELFF.

This chain links TRBV5-1 with TRBJ2-5; 10 nucleotides line up with TRBD2. The CDR3 is 17 amino acids. Germline CDR1 is SGHRS and CDR2 is YFSETQ. The V gene end was trimmed by 4 bases and the J gene end by 4 bases; junction bases not matched to a gene: 13. This chain's CDR3 is CASSQDPIAGGGETQYF. CDR3 nucleotide sequence: TGCGCCAGCAGCCAAGACCCTATAGCGGGGGGTGGAGAGACCCAGTACTTC.

This clonotype showed up just a few times. The CDR3 nucleotides are TGTGCCAGCAGTTTAGCGCTAGCGGGAGGGGGTGAGCAGTTCTTC. It is translated as CASSLALAGGGEQFF. The chain has TRBV12-3 or TRBV12-4 and TRBJ2-1; 12 bases match TRBD2. The V segment lost 0 bases and the J segment 9 bases; nucleotides outside the gene matches: 3. The CDR3 contains 15 residues.

The CDR3 DNA sequence: TGCGCCAGCAGCCAACATGGGGACTTAGACTATGGCTACACCTTC. It yields the protein CASSQHGDLDYGYTF. The V and J genes are TRBV5-1 and TRBJ1-2; D perhaps matches TRBD1 (5 bases). CDR3 length: 15 residues. V gave up 4 bases and J gave up 3 bases, with 16 bases separating them. Germline lookup yields CDR1 SGHRS and CDR2 YFSETQ.

There are a few counts of this clonotype. The chain joins TRBV5-1 to TRBJ2-1, with 10 bases identical to TRBD1. Germline assignment: CDR1 SGHRS and CDR2 YFSETQ. With 4 bases clipped from V and 8 bases from J, the junction kept 9 bases outside the gene matches. The CDR3 spans 15 residues. DNA for the CDR3: TGCGCCAGCAGCGTCCCGACAGGGGGCTCGGATGAGCAGTTCTTC. This gives the protein CASSVPTGGSDEQFF.

This clonotype was picked up a small number of times. The V gene is TRBV4-3, the J gene TRBJ1-1, with a weak D call TRBD1 (5 bases). Trimming took 4 bases from V and 5 from J, leaving 11 bases between them. Germline-derived CDR1 and CDR2 are LGHNA and YSLEER. This CDR3 contains 13 residues. As DNA, the CDR3 is TGCGCCAGCAGCCTTTCAGGGAGGACTGAAGCTTTCTTT. This sequence encodes CASSLSGRTEAFF.

The rearrangement links TRBV2 to TRBJ2-6; the D gene is possibly TRBD2 (5 bases). V lost 7 bases to trimming and J lost 0 bases, with 10 bases between them. Germline V gives CDR1 SNHLY, CDR2 FYNNEI. CDR3 length: 15 amino acids. CDR3 in amino acids: CASTLGHSGANVLTF. CDR3 nucleotide sequence: TGTGCCAGCACACTAGGGCACTCTGGGGCCAACGTCCTGACTTTC.

CDR3 nucleotide sequence: TGCGCCAGCAGCCAACGGGACAGGGAAAATCAGCCCCAGCATTTT. Encoded protein: CASSQRDRENQPQHF. The V and J genes are TRBV4-1 and TRBJ1-5, with 9 bases that match TRBD1. Germline V lookup: CDR1 MGHRA, CDR2 YSYEKL. This CDR3 contains 15 residues. Germline trimming cut 2 bases from V and 4 bases from J; bases unmatched to any gene: 3.

V and J are TRBV6-6 and TRBJ2-7, with D tentatively TRBD1 (6 bases). CDR1 and CDR2 from the germline V gene are MNHNY and SVGAGI (reference sequence). V shed 4 bases and J shed 5 bases, with 12 bases lying between them. This CDR3 contains 13 residues. CDR3 in DNA: TGTGCCAGCAGTTGGAGGCAGGGGCACGAGCAGTACGTC. This encodes CASSWRQGHEQYV.

The J gene is TRBJ2-7, the V gene TRBV30; tentatively, D is TRBD2 (7 bases). CDR1 GTSNPN and CDR2 SVGIG come from the germline V gene (reference sequence). This CDR3 comprises 15 residues. Trimming removed 5 bases from V and 3 bases from J, with 20 bases in between. The CDR3 sequence is CAWGLGGGGVYEQYF. CDR3 bases: TGTGCCTGGGGCCTAGGGGGGGGGGGCGTCTACGAGCAGTACTTC.

This clonotype turned up a few times. The chain carries TRBV7-8 and TRBJ2-1; TRBD1 might be the D (6 bases). The ends were cut back, 2 bases at V and 3 bases at J, with 14 bases in the middle. This CDR3 has 16 residues. Germline assignment: CDR1 SGHVS and CDR2 FQNEAQ. Written as DNA, the CDR3 is TGTGCCAGCAGCTTATCCGTCAGGGGCCACTACAATGAGCAGTTCTTC. Amino acid sequence: CASSLSVRGHYNEQFF.

The chain is built from TRBV6-2 or TRBV6-3 and TRBJ2-1, with D perhaps matching TRBD2 (5 bases). The V end lost 11 bases, the J end lost 8 bases, and 22 bases lay between the germline ends. The CDR3 runs to 14 residues. Germline V gene sequence: CDR1 MNHEY, CDR2 SVGEGT. CDR3 region: CAAGRSASSHEQFF. CDR3 DNA: TGTGCCGCGGGCAGGTCAGCTAGCAGCCATGAGCAGTTCTTC.

This clonotype was picked up a small number of times. This sequence joins TRBV9 and TRBJ1-3; D not certain. Germline V gives CDR1 SGDLS, CDR2 YYNGEE. This CDR3 is built from 14 residues. V lost 2 bases, J lost 3 bases, and 9 bases lay in between. The CDR3 spells CASSVGPSGNTIYF. In nucleotides, the CDR3 is TGTGCCAGCAGCGTGGGCCCGAGTGGAAACACCATATATTTT.

The V call is TRBV6-2 or TRBV6-3, the J call TRBJ2-7, with D unresolved. The CDR3 spans 15 residues. Trimming removed 3 bases at V and 3 bases at J, with 15 bases between. The germline V gene has CDR1 MNHEY and CDR2 SVGEGT. This CDR3 reads CASSYAGSKIYEQYV. The CDR3 DNA sequence: TGTGCCAGCAGTTATGCAGGAAGTAAGATCTACGAGCAGTACGTC.